This T cell receptor (beta chain) was identified in a study of lymphopenia after photon versus proton radiotherapy. Study conclusions and caveats: Post-nadir diversity loss with photons came from oligoclonal expansion, particularly CD8+ Temra cells. Better survival with proton therapy was suggested as possible, not demonstrated. Proton therapy kept repertoires fairly stable, unlike photons, which gained effector/memory cells. Post-nadir TCR diversity decline inversely tracked overall survival among those who died.

With respect to this clone: Its cognate antigen is unknown.

The assay was immunoSEQ multiplex PCR, and TCRdb's table has in-frame clones only and misses some. This sample has tens of thousands of clones, with more than 75% found just once. CDR3 length equals 16 residues. From germline, CDR1 is LGHNA and CDR2 YSLEER. V lost 0 bases, J lost 2 bases, and 3 bases stayed unmatched. Here the sequenced sample was peripheral blood, taken from a patient treated with proton-based radiotherapy. The TCR was taken from a man at least 80 years old with esophageal cancer. The rearrangement uses TRBV4-3 and TRBJ2-5; 10 positions agree with TRBD2. Here the CDR3 reads CASSQELAGLQETQYF. As DNA, the CDR3 is TGCGCCAGCAGCCAAGAACTAGCGGGGCTACAAGAGACCCAGTACTTC.